This T cell receptor (beta chain) was retrieved from a study of T cell responses to AZD1222 COVID-19 vaccine. Overall study findings and caveats: Nearly half of the spike-specific TCRs reportedly recognize variant regions that carry no mutations. Only after the peak T cell response were repertoires sampled.

Repertoires were generated with immunoSEQ multiplex PCR, while TCRdb's copy carries only in-frame clones and drops some. The sample has tens of thousands of clones; approximately 85% are singletons. Second doses that came at about 4 or about 12 weeks were put together. V was trimmed by 3 bases and J by 2 bases, leaving 20 bases between them. The CDR3 runs 17 residues. This clone was seen once. Its antigen is still unknown. The clonotype originates from an adult who received the AZD1222 COVID-19 vaccine. The sample here was peripheral blood, taken 28 days after the second AZD1222 dose. The rearrangement joins TRBV23-1 to TRBJ2-7; TRBD1 might be the D (6 bases). TRBV23-1 is designated an ORF whose function remains uncertain. The CDR3 here is CASSHWGQLPHTYEQYF. The CDR3 nucleotides read TGCGCCAGCAGTCATTGGGGGCAGCTCCCTCATACCTACGAGCAGTACTTC.